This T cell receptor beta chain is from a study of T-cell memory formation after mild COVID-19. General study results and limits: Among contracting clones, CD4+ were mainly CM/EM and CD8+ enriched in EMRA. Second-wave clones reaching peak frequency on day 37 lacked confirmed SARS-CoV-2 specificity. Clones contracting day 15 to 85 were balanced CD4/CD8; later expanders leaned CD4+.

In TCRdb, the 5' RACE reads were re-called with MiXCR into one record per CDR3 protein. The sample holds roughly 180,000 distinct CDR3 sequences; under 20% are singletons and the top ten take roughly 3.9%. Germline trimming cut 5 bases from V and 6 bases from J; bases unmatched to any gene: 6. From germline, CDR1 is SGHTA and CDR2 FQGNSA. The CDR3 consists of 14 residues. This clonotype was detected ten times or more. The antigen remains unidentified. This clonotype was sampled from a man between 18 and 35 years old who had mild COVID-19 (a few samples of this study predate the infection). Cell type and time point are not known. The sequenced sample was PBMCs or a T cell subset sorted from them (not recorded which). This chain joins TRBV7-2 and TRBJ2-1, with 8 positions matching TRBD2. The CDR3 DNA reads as TGTGCCAGCAGCCCCACGGGGGGGATCAATGAGCAGTTCTTC. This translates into CASSPTGGINEQFF.